The clone carrying this T cell receptor (beta chain) occurred a few times. Its antigen remains unknown. The data were obtained in a study of cytomegalovirus exposure and HLA in healthy donors. PCR primers comprised 60 Vbeta and 13 Jbeta primers. Clones were sequenced by immunoSEQ multiplex PCR, and TCRdb holds only the in-frame ones, with some missing. The data hold about 140,000 clones, with around 78% observed a single time. Study conclusions and caveats: Analysis performed later showed TCR beta chains linked to HLA being more clonally expanded than equally common others.

As for the donors, each was a healthy bone marrow donor. CDR1 and CDR2 (germline): SGHDT, YYEEEE. This CDR3 is built from 15 residues. Trimming removed 4 bases from V and 5 bases from J; junction bases left unmatched: 11. The V gene is TRBV5-6, the J gene TRBJ2-5; 7 nucleotides agree with TRBD2. The specimen was PBMCs. The sequence derives from a woman between 18 and 29 years old in good health and CMV-seropositive. CDR3: CASSLRRLGGETQYF. As DNA, the CDR3 is TGTGCCAGCAGCCTCCGTCGGCTCGGGGGGGAGACCCAGTACTTC.